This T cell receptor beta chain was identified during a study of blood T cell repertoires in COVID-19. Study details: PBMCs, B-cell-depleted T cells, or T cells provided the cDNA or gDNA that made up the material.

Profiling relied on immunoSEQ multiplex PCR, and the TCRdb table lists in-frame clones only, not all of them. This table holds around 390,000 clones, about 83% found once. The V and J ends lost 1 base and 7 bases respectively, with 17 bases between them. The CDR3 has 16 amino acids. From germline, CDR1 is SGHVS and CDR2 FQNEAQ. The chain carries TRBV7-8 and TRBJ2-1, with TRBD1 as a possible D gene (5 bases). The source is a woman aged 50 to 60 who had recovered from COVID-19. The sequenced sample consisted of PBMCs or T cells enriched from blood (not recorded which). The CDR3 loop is CASSLVAQGSKNEQFF. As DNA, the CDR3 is TGTGCCAGCAGCTTAGTTGCGCAGGGATCGAAAAATGAGCAGTTCTTC.